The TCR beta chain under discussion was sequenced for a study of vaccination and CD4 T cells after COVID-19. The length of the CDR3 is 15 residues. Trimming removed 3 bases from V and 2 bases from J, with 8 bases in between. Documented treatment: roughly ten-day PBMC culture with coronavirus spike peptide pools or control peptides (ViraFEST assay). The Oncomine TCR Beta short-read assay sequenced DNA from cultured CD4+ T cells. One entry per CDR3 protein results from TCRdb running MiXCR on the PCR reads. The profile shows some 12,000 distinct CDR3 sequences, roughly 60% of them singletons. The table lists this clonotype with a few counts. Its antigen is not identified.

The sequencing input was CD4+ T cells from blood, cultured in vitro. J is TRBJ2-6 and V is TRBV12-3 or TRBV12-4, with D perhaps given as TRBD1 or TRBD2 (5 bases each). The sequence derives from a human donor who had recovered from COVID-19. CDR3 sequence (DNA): TGTGCCAGCAGTTTGAGGGGCGCTGGGGCCAACGTCCTGACTTTC. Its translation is CASSLRGAGANVLTF.